These T cell receptor beta chains were read from a single sample in a study of cytomegalovirus exposure and HLA in healthy donors. TCRdb keeps only in-frame clones here, not all; method: immunoSEQ multiplex PCR. The sample consists of 90,000 to 110,000 clones, around 63% of them appearing once. The sequencing sample was made of PBMCs. The receptors shown here come from a man aged 25 to 40 in good health and CMV-seronegative. Each CDR3 is given with its conserved first and last residue. D genes are given only for firm matches. The size of a clone is reported for some rows only, either as once, few or many, or as a class for expanded clones.

d_call	clone_size	j_call	v_call	cdr3_aa	cdr3_nt
TRBD2	NA	TRBJ2-1	TRBV5-1	CASSFVGLADNEQFF	TGCGCCAGCAGCTTCGTGGGACTAGCGGACAATGAGCAGTTCTTC
TRBD2	few	TRBJ2-1	TRBV7-2	CASSLEGTKINEQFF	TGTGCCAGCAGCTTAGAAGGGACTAAGATCAATGAGCAGTTCTTC
TRBD2	few	TRBJ2-1	TRBV9	CASSYGLAGGIYNEQFF	TGTGCCAGCAGCTATGGACTAGCGGGAGGTATATACAATGAGCAGTTCTTC
TRBD1	NA	TRBJ2-2	TRBV13	CASTLRTGSNTGELFF	TGTGCCAGCACCCTTAGGACAGGGTCGAACACCGGGGAGCTGTTTTTT
TRBD1	few	TRBJ2-7	TRBV18	CASSPRLRQGLTYEQYF	TGTGCCAGCTCACCTAGACTCCGACAGGGATTGACCTACGAGCAGTACTTC
TRBD2	NA	TRBJ2-2	TRBV11-3	CASSLKRLAGYTGELFF	TGTGCCAGCAGCTTAAAGAGGCTAGCGGGATACACCGGGGAGCTGTTTTTT
NA	NA	TRBJ2-1	TRBV29-1	CSVEAGLINYNEQFF	TGCAGCGTTGAGGCAGGTCTTATTAACTACAATGAGCAGTTCTTC
TRBD2	NA	TRBJ2-1	TRBV14	CASSQTVAGGNEQFF	TGTGCCAGCAGCCAAACAGTAGCGGGGGGTAATGAGCAGTTCTTC
NA	NA	TRBJ2-7	TRBV5-1	CASRQGMSTYEQYF	TGCGCCAGCAGACAGGGTATGTCTACCTACGAGCAGTACTTC
TRBD2	NA	TRBJ2-1	TRBV28	CASTQIGEGNNEQFF	TGTGCCAGCACCCAGATAGGGGAGGGGAACAATGAGCAGTTCTTC
NA	few	TRBJ2-5	TRBV9	CASSVLSYPRGETQYF	TGTGCCAGCAGCGTATTAAGCTACCCGAGGGGGGAGACCCAGTACTTC